Following are 28 T cell receptor beta chains from one sample sequenced in a study of Graves' ophthalmopathy and Graves' hyperthyroidism. Amplifying from RNA transcripts, the study obtained TCR beta CDR3 regions. Scientists carried out first-round RT-PCR using HTBI primers and then a second-round multiplex PCR. Via MiXCR, TCRdb re-called the multiplex PCR reads, giving one row per CDR3 protein. Here the sample spans 400,000 to 500,000 distinct CDR3 sequences, around 20% being singletons. The sequencing sample was made of peripheral blood. These receptors originate from a woman younger than 30 with stable Graves' hyperthyroidism.

This clonotype was seen at least ten times. This rearrangement joins TRBV7-3 to TRBJ2-5; the D gene could be TRBD1 or TRBD2 (6 bases each). Trimming took 5 bases from V and 5 from J, leaving 18 bases between them. Germline loops: CDR1 SGHTA, CDR2 FQGTGA. The CDR3 runs to 15 residues. DNA of the CDR3: TGTGCCAGCAGCCTCGTGATGGGGGGCAAGGAGACCCAGTACTTC. It yields the protein CASSLVMGGKETQYF.

This clonotype was found many times. The J gene is TRBJ1-2, the V gene TRBV20-1; 7 bases agree with TRBD1. J gave up 6 bases and V 5 bases, and 9 bases lay outside the gene matches. Germline lookup yields CDR1 DFQATT and CDR2 SNEGSKA (reference sequence). The CDR3 sequence is 13 residues long. The CDR3 reads CSAFATGRHGYTF. Here the CDR3 DNA reads TGCAGTGCTTTCGCGACAGGGCGTCATGGCTACACCTTC.

The CDR3 here is CSARGQEPNQPQHF. CDR3 DNA sequence: TGCAGTGCTAGGGGACAGGAACCCAATCAGCCCCAGCATTTT. The rearrangement uses TRBV20-1 and TRBJ1-5; 8 bases are a match to TRBD1. V lost 3 bases and J lost 3; bases outside the gene matches: 4. The germline V gene has CDR1 DFQATT and CDR2 SNEGSKA (reference sequence). CDR3 size: 14 residues.

In its sample, this clonotype was seen many times. The chain carries TRBV6-1 and TRBJ2-7, with D tentatively TRBD1 (6 bases). The germline gives CDR1 MNHNS, CDR2 SASEGT. Trimming stripped 9 bases from V and 3 bases from J, with 18 bases between. The CDR3 runs 14 residues. This CDR3 is CASTRPDSLYEQYF. The CDR3 DNA is TGTGCCAGTACCCGACCGGACAGTCTCTACGAGCAGTACTTC.

This clonotype was detected many times. This chain uses TRBV28 with TRBJ1-2; D possibly corresponds to TRBD1 (6 bases). V lost 2 bases, J lost 11 bases, and 15 bases lay in between. Germline CDR1 and CDR2: MDHEN and SYDVKM. The CDR3 runs to 13 residues. The CDR3 reads CASSLEGGAYYTF. The CDR3 bases are TGTGCCAGCAGTTTAGAGGGGGGCGCTTATTACACCTTC.

The DNA of the CDR3 is TGTGCCAGCAGTTACTTCTCGGGAGGTTCTTGGACACGGAACTATGGCTACACCTTC. Residues: CASSYFSGGSWTRNYGYTF. The gene calls are TRBV6-2 or TRBV6-3 and TRBJ1-2, with D possibly being TRBD1 (5 bases). The length of the CDR3 is 19 residues. The V and J ends lost 1 base and 2 bases respectively, with 23 bases between them. CDR1 is MNHEY and CDR2 is SVGEGT in the germline V gene.

CDR3 coding DNA: TGCAGTGCTAGGAGTCCCTACTACGAGCAGTACTTC. Protein sequence: CSARSPYYEQYF. This chain joins TRBV20-1 and TRBJ2-7; D unresolved. This CDR3 comprises 12 residues. Germline V gives CDR1 DFQATT, CDR2 SNEGSKA (reference sequence). V was shortened by 3 bases and J by 3 bases, with 9 bases between the two germline ends.

This clonotype has a count of ten or more. CDR3 DNA sequence: TGCAGTGCTGGGACAGGGCGTAATTCACCCCTCCACTTT. It specifies CSAGTGRNSPLHF. The chain links TRBV20-1 to TRBJ1-6; TRBD1 aligns across 9 bases. The germline gives CDR1 DFQATT, CDR2 SNEGSKA (reference sequence). This CDR3 region has 13 residues. The trim removed 5 bases at V and 6 bases at J, leaving 2 bases unmatched.

This clonotype occurred many times. The chain combines TRBV30 with TRBJ1-1, with D possibly TRBD1 on 6 matching bases. V lost 5 bases, J lost 4 bases, and 11 bases lay in between. Germline V gene data show CDR1 as GTSNPN and CDR2 as SVGIG (reference sequence). The CDR3 is made up of 12 amino acids. The CDR3 DNA is TGTGCCTGGGAGGAGGGGGGCACTGAAGCTTTCTTT. Encoded protein: CAWEEGGTEAFF.

This clonotype was counted ten times or more. The chain has TRBV2 and TRBJ1-5; possibly TRBD1 for D (5 bases). Germline assignment: CDR1 SNHLY and CDR2 FYNNEI. This CDR3 is built from 13 residues. Trimming removed 9 bases from V and 5 bases from J, with 14 bases in between. In DNA, the CDR3 is TGTGCCAGTCGTGAGACAGAACATCAGCCCCAGCATTTT. Amino acid sequence: CASRETEHQPQHF. Combining the CDR3 with reference TRBV2 and TRBJ1-5 gives the whole variable domain EPEVTQTPSHQVTQMGQEVILRCVPISNHLYFYWYRQILGQKVEFLVSFYNNEISEKSEIFDDQFSVERPDGSNFTLKIRSTKLEDSAMYFCASRETEHQPQHFGDGTRLSIL.

The CDR3 DNA is TGTGCCAGCAGCCAAGGTGGTGAAGCTTTCTTT. This encodes CASSQGGEAFF. V and J are TRBV2 and TRBJ1-1; no clear D. The CDR3 is 11 residues long. V dropped 6 bases and J dropped 7 bases, with 9 bases sitting between them. Germline CDR1 reads SNHLY; CDR2 reads FYNNEI.

This clonotype showed up many times. The CDR3 nucleotides are TGTGCCACCAGTGATTGGACAGGGGCAACTAACACCGGGGAGCTGTTTTTT. This codes for CATSDWTGATNTGELFF. The V call is TRBV24-1, the J call TRBJ2-2, with TRBD1 matching over 9 bases. CDR1 and CDR2 (germline): KGHDR, SFDVKD. V lost 2 bases, J lost 2 bases, and 5 bases stayed unmatched. This CDR3 has 17 amino acids.

There are many counts of this clonotype. The chain combines TRBV27 with TRBJ2-7; D ambiguous. V was shortened by 2 bases and J by 1 base, with 12 bases between the two germline ends. CDR1 is MNHEY, CDR2 SMNVEV, per germline (reference sequence). This CDR3 is built from 15 residues. CDR3: CASSLRLSSSYEQYF. CDR3 DNA: TGTGCCAGCAGTTTACGATTGTCCTCGTCCTACGAGCAGTACTTC.

The rearrangement uses TRBV30 and TRBJ2-7, with 10 bases identical to TRBD2. J was trimmed by 3 bases and V by 2 bases; bases with no gene match: 10. This CDR3 region has 16 residues. Germline lookup yields CDR1 GTSNPN and CDR2 SVGIG (reference sequence). CDR3 loop: CAWSKTSGGVIYEQYF. The CDR3 DNA reads TGTGCCTGGAGTAAGACGAGCGGGGGGGTTATCTACGAGCAGTACTTC.

In its sample, this clonotype was seen many times. CDR3 loop: CSARQDTEAFF. The CDR3 DNA follows: TGCAGTGCTAGGCAAGATACTGAAGCTTTCTTT. The chain has TRBV20-1 and TRBJ1-1; D gene unclear. The ends were cut back, 3 bases at V and 5 bases at J, with 7 bases in the middle. Germline assignment: CDR1 DFQATT and CDR2 SNEGSKA (reference sequence). The CDR3 contains 11 residues.

At least ten counts were recorded for this clonotype. V is TRBV20-1 and J is TRBJ2-2; 7 bases are a match to TRBD2. With 3 bases clipped from V and 3 bases from J, the junction kept 7 bases outside the gene matches. This CDR3 region has 15 residues. CDR1 DFQATT and CDR2 SNEGSKA come from the germline V gene (reference sequence). The CDR3 nucleotides are TGCAGTGCTAGGGCGGGCGGGAGAGACACCGGGGAGCTGTTTTTT. Its translation is CSARAGGRDTGELFF.

This clonotype was seen at least ten times. This chain joins TRBV4-1 and TRBJ1-1, with D possibly TRBD1 on 5 matching bases. Germline CDR1 and CDR2: MGHRA and YSYEKL. This CDR3 spans 13 amino acids. Trimming pared 0 bases from V and 4 bases from J, leaving 6 bases between. CDR3 DNA sequence: TGCGCCAGCAGCCAAGATGGGGGCACTGAAGCTTTCTTT. It encodes CASSQDGGTEAFF.

This clonotype appeared a few times. This CDR3 reads CSAPPTGRRSLNYGYTF. In DNA, the CDR3 is TGCAGTGCTCCCCCGACAGGCAGAAGGTCCCTTAACTATGGCTACACCTTC. This chain joins TRBV20-1 and TRBJ1-2, with D perhaps matching TRBD1 (6 bases). Germline V lookup: CDR1 DFQATT, CDR2 SNEGSKA (reference sequence). V lost 5 bases and J lost 1, with 23 bases in between. This CDR3 spans 17 amino acids.

This clonotype appeared many times. The CDR3 spells CSHGGRLDGYTF. As DNA, the CDR3 is TGCAGCCACGGGGGGCGCCTGGATGGCTACACCTTC. The chain couples TRBV20-1 to TRBJ1-2; D perhaps matches TRBD1 (6 bases). The CDR3 covers 12 residues. Germline loops: CDR1 DFQATT, CDR2 SNEGSKA (reference sequence).

This clonotype occurred many times. The chain joins TRBV2 to TRBJ1-1; no definite D call. CDR3 length: 13 amino acids. The ends were cut back, 9 bases at V and 6 bases at J, with 17 bases in the middle. Germline CDR1 SNHLY, CDR2 FYNNEI. The CDR3 DNA follows: TGTGCCAGTGCTGGAGGTGAGGACGCTGAAGCTTTCTTT. It codes for CASAGGEDAEAFF.

This clonotype was detected ten times or more. The chain links TRBV6-5 to TRBJ1-2; 8 bases fit TRBD1. Losses at the gene ends were 8 bases for V and 6 bases for J; bases not matched to a gene: 8. The length of the CDR3 is 13 residues. CDR1 and CDR2 (germline): MNHEY, SVGAGI. The CDR3 loop is CASGRQGIDGYTF. The CDR3 coding sequence is TGTGCCAGCGGCCGACAGGGGATCGATGGCTACACCTTC.

This clonotype has ten or more counts. The rearrangement uses TRBV10-3 and TRBJ2-7; D possibly corresponds to TRBD2 (6 bases). The germline V and J ends were trimmed by 6 bases and 2 bases, with 14 bases remaining between them. This CDR3 region has 14 residues. Germline CDR1 reads ENHRY; CDR2 reads SYGVKD. DNA of the CDR3: TGTGCCATCAGCCGGGGGACGGAGACCTACGAGCAGTACTTC. Translation: CAISRGTETYEQYF.

This clonotype has at least ten counts. The genes are TRBV11-2 and TRBJ1-1; TRBD1 is a possible D gene (5 bases). CDR3 length equals 13 residues. Trimming removed 5 bases at V and 11 bases at J, with 18 bases between. Germline loops: CDR1 SGHAT, CDR2 FQNNGV. The chain's CDR3 is CASSPRDGRDAFF. As DNA, the CDR3 is TGTGCCAGCAGCCCTCGGGACGGGAGAGATGCTTTCTTT.

The chain couples TRBV11-2 to TRBJ1-2; TRBD1 aligns across 10 bases. The CDR3 sequence is 16 residues long. J was trimmed by 4 bases and V by 5 bases; bases with no gene match: 10. Looked up from germline, CDR1 is SGHAT and CDR2 is FQNNGV. DNA for the CDR3: TGTGCCAGCAGCCCGCGGACAGGGGGGGGACTCTATGGCTACACCTTC. Translated: CASSPRTGGGLYGYTF.

The chain couples TRBV10-3 to TRBJ1-1; D possibly corresponds to TRBD1 (5 bases). The CDR3 totals 13 residues. V was cut by 6 bases and J by 7 bases, with 15 bases left in between. Looked up from germline, CDR1 is ENHRY and CDR2 is SYGVKD. CDR3: CAIRGSGADEAFF. The CDR3 DNA is TGTGCCATCAGAGGTTCTGGGGCTGATGAAGCTTTCTTT.

This clonotype was seen at least ten times. Written as DNA, the CDR3 is TGTGCCAGCAGTTCCAATTTGGTTCGGTCTTCTGAAGCTTTCTTT. Protein sequence: CASSSNLVRSSEAFF. The V call is TRBV6-5, the J call TRBJ1-1; D gene ambiguous. V was trimmed by 4 bases and J by 6 bases, leaving 18 bases between them. This CDR3 has 15 residues. Germline V CDR1 and CDR2: MNHEY, SVGAGI.

The J gene is TRBJ1-5, the V gene TRBV19; 9 nucleotides agree with TRBD1. CDR3 length: 13 residues. Trimming removed 8 bases from V and 7 bases from J; junction bases left unmatched: 6. Germline CDR1 LNHDA, CDR2 SQIVND (reference sequence). The CDR3 loop is CASGDRVWQPQHF. The DNA for the CDR3 is TGTGCCAGTGGGGACAGGGTCTGGCAGCCCCAGCATTTT.

This chain links TRBV30 with TRBJ2-7; D is possibly TRBD1 (5 bases). Germline V gene data show CDR1 as GTSNPN and CDR2 as SVGIG (reference sequence). Trimming removed 5 bases from V and 3 bases from J, with 11 bases in between. The CDR3 extends over 12 amino acids. The CDR3: CAWSGQIYEQYF. CDR3 nucleotides: TGTGCCTGGTCAGGGCAGATCTACGAGCAGTACTTC.